This TCR beta chain was obtained from a study of vaccination and CD4 T cells after COVID-19. Concerning this clonotype itself: The target antigen is unknown.

An Oncomine TCR Beta short-read assay was used to sequence the DNA from cultured CD4+ T cells. One entry per CDR3 protein results from TCRdb running MiXCR on the PCR reads. Here the sample spans about 8,600 distinct CDR3 sequences, around 29% being singletons. As for treatment: roughly ten-day PBMC culture with coronavirus spike peptide pools or control peptides (ViraFEST assay). Sequencing input: cultured CD4+ T cells from blood. This clonotype was obtained from a human donor with COVID-19.

The CDR3 DNA is TGTGCCAGCAGCTCAGCTCTAACAGGGGGGGGGCAGTACTTC. Residues: CASSSALTGGGQYF. The genes are TRBV11-2 and TRBJ2-7; perhaps TRBD1 as D (8 bases). The CDR3 runs 14 residues. Germline CDR1 SGHAT, CDR2 FQNNGV. V was pared by 4 bases and J by 9 bases, with 19 bases between.